The clone carrying this T cell receptor (beta chain) was observed a single time. The CDR3 is 17 amino acids. The V gene lost 3 bases and the J gene lost 1 base, with 16 bases spanning the gap. Authors' data handling: Counts of nucleated cells, estimated from reference gene primer amplification, were obtained. The method was immunoSEQ multiplex PCR; TCRdb's version includes in-frame clones alone and lacks a portion of them. V and J calls and clone size follow that table, whereas D and trimming were derived from the DNA. The sample yields about 36,000 clones, about 82% seen once. This sample is drawn from a study of blood T cell repertoires in COVID-19. Whole-study context: Researchers got acute and convalescent COVID-19 samples from the United States, Italy and Spain. PBMCs, B-cell-depleted T cells, or T cells were the source of the cDNA or gDNA that made up the material.

J is TRBJ2-2 and V is TRBV5-3, with D maybe TRBD1 (7 bases). TRBV5-3 is an open reading frame, and its role is uncertain. The source material was peripheral blood. This receptor was taken from a human donor in a cohort sampled during active COVID-19. The CDR3 sequence: CARSSPGGTMNTGELFF. CDR3 in DNA: TGTGCCAGAAGCTCCCCAGGGGGGACAATGAACACCGGGGAGCTGTTTTTT.